This TCR beta chain was recorded in a study of molecular identifiers for immune sequencing clone quantification. Methods described previously were used for bulk TCR libraries, and listed TCR primers were applied. From the PCR reads, TCRdb called clonotypes with MiXCR, one entry per CDR3 protein. The sample lists roughly 630,000 distinct CDR3 sequences; roughly 23% were seen once. The authors sorted naive CD8 T cells as CD8+CD4-CCR7+CD45RA+. Many counts were recorded for this clonotype. Its target is not known. Germline CDR1 is MDHEN and CDR2 is SYDVKM. Deletions cut 6 bases from V and 2 bases from J, with 14 bases between. The CDR3 is 15 amino acids. Overall study results and limits: Reportedly, one cell's Jurkat TCR RNA was detected within 1,200,000 naive CD8 cells.

Sequencing was carried out using naive CD8+ T cells from blood, with Jurkat cell RNA spiked in. Sample subset: FACS-sorted CD8+CD4-CCR7+CD45RA+ naive T cells. This TCR was sampled from a human donor in good health. Some libraries in this study had Jurkat cell RNA spiked in. The rearrangement uses TRBV28 and TRBJ1-5; D possibly corresponds to TRBD1 (6 bases). This chain's CDR3 is CASSNEGVGNQPQHF. The CDR3, as DNA: TGTGCCAGCAGCAACGAGGGGGTAGGCAATCAGCCCCAGCATTTT.